This T cell receptor (beta chain) derives from a study of cytomegalovirus exposure and HLA in healthy donors. This CDR3 has 15 residues. PCR primers comprised 60 Vbeta and 13 Jbeta primers. TCRdb's copy holds only in-frame clones and misses some; the assay was immunoSEQ multiplex PCR. The sample lists around 150,000 clones, approximately 72% occurring once. The chain links TRBV21-1 to TRBJ2-7; the DNA was not compared with TRBD1, the D call given in the table. TRBV21-1 is noted as a pseudogene. The sequencing input was PBMCs. The clonotype comes from a female donor in good health and CMV-seronegative. In DNA form, the CDR3 reads TGTGCCAGCAGCAAAGAAACAGGGTTCTCCTACGAGCAGTACTTC. Protein sequence: CASSKETGFSYEQYF.